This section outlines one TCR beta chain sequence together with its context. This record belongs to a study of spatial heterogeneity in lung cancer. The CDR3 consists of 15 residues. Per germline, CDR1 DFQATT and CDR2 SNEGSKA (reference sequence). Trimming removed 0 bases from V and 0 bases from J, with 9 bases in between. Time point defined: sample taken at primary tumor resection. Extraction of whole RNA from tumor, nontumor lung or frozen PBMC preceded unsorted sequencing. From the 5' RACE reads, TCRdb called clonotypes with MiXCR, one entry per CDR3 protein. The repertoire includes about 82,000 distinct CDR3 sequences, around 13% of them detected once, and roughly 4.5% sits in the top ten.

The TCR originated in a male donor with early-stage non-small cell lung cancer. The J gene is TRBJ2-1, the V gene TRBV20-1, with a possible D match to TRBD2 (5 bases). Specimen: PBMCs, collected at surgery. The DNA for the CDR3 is TGCAGTGCTAGAGAGCCGGGGAGCTCCTACAATGAGCAGTTCTTC. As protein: CSAREPGSSYNEQFF.